These 15 T cell receptor beta chains were sequenced from one sample in a study of T cells in Graves' hyperthyroidism and ophthalmopathy. RNA transcripts were the template for amplifying TCR beta CDR3 regions. The TCR CDR3 first-round RT-PCR relied on the HTBI primer set. TCRdb itself ran the multiplex PCR reads through MiXCR, one entry per CDR3 protein. Of about 640,000 distinct CDR3 sequences in the sample, under 25% were seen once. The source material was blood. The receptors come from a man younger than 40 with Graves' ophthalmopathy.

There are a few counts of this clonotype. The chain links TRBV3-1 to TRBJ2-3; the D is unclear. Trimming removed 1 base at V and 5 bases at J, with 13 bases between. The CDR3 runs to 15 residues. CDR1 and CDR2 from the germline V gene are LGHDT and YNNKEL (reference sequence). The CDR3 protein is CASSQAPSKRDTQYF. The CDR3 DNA sequence: TGTGCCAGCAGCCAAGCACCCTCGAAGAGAGATACGCAGTATTTT.

The table lists this clonotype with a few counts. A much larger clone lies one base from this, so it may be a read error. The chain combines TRBV6-5 with TRBJ1-1, with 11 nucleotides matching TRBD1. This CDR3 comprises 15 residues. Looked up from germline, CDR1 is MNHEY and CDR2 is SVGAGI. CDR3 in DNA: TGTGCCGGCAGTTACGCCGGGACAGGGGGCACTGAAGCTTTCTTT. Translation gives CAGSYAGTGGTEAFF.

The chain employs TRBV30 and TRBJ1-3; D unclear. The CDR3 is 12 residues long. Germline CDR1 reads GTSNPN; CDR2 reads SVGIG (reference sequence). Trimming shortened V by 4 bases and J by 0 bases, and 4 bases separated the two germline ends. The CDR3 DNA sequence: TGTGCCTGGACCCCCTCTGGAAACACCATATATTTT. Translated: CAWTPSGNTIYF.

This clonotype was seen a handful of times. The CDR3: CASKGDPETQYF. The CDR3 DNA is TGTGCCAGCAAAGGGGATCCAGAGACCCAGTACTTC. The chain is built from TRBV7-9 and TRBJ2-5; the D gene is possibly TRBD1 (5 bases). V was shortened by 7 bases and J by 4 bases, with 10 bases between the two germline ends. CDR3 size: 12 residues. Germline-derived CDR1 and CDR2 are SEHNR and FQNEAQ (reference sequence).

A remark on this clonotype: It may be a read error: a sequence one base away is much more abundant. This rearrangement joins TRBV5-8 to TRBJ2-1; the D gene is possibly TRBD2 (5 bases). Germline loops: CDR1 SGHTS, CDR2 YDEGEE. CDR3 size: 15 residues. The CDR3 is CASSLRERVRNGQFF. The CDR3 DNA follows: TGTGCCAGCAGCTTAAGGGAGAGGGTGCGCAATGGGCAGTTCTTC.

This clonotype occurred many times. The genes are TRBV11-2 and TRBJ2-7; D perhaps matches TRBD1 (5 bases). The CDR3 has 15 amino acids. V dropped 5 bases and J dropped 4 bases, with 18 bases sitting between them. The V gene's germline CDR1 is SGHAT and CDR2 FQNNGV. Written as DNA, the CDR3 is TGTGCCAGCAGCCCCCAGGGTGTACGGTCGTACGAGCAGTACTTC. It is translated as CASSPQGVRSYEQYF. Full variable domain (missing parts from reference TRBV11-2 and TRBJ2-7): EAGVAQSPRYKIIEKRQSVAFWCNPISGHATLYWYQQILGQGPKLLIQFQNNGVVDDSQLPKDRFSAERLKGVDSTLKIQPAKLEDSAVYLCASSPQGVRSYEQYFGPGTRLTVT.

This clonotype was counted ten times or more. The chain links TRBV11-2 to TRBJ2-7; 7 nucleotides line up with TRBD2. Germline values: CDR1 SGHAT, CDR2 FQNNGV. The CDR3 is 15 residues long. The junction had 5 bases not matched to a gene; V was cut back by 1 base and J by 2 bases. Here the CDR3 reads CASSLGPSGAYEQYF. The CDR3 DNA is TGTGCCAGCAGCTTAGGCCCTAGCGGAGCCTACGAGCAGTACTTC.

This clonotype occurred many times. The gene calls are TRBV2 and TRBJ1-2; D is unresolved. This CDR3 is 15 amino acids long. V shed 6 bases and J shed 4 bases, with 18 bases lying between them. CDR1 is SNHLY, CDR2 FYNNEI, per germline. The CDR3, as DNA: TGTGCCAGCAGGGAGGAGGCAGGTTGGAGCTATGGCTACACCTTC. It codes for CASREEAGWSYGYTF. Full variable domain (rest looked up from reference TRBV2 and TRBJ1-2): EPEVTQTPSHQVTQMGQEVILRCVPISNHLYFYWYRQILGQKVEFLVSFYNNEISEKSEIFDDQFSVERPDGSNFTLKIRSTKLEDSAMYFCASREEAGWSYGYTFGSGTRLTVV.

The rearrangement joins TRBV5-8 to TRBJ2-1; TRBD2 agrees at 9 bases. J was trimmed by 6 bases and V by 5 bases; bases with no gene match: 15. The CDR3 extends over 17 amino acids. CDR1 is SGHTS, CDR2 YDEGEE, per germline. Here the CDR3 reads CASRPGLAAPGSNEQFF. CDR3 bases: TGTGCCAGCAGACCGGGACTAGCTGCTCCCGGCTCCAATGAGCAGTTCTTC.

The sample holds many counts of this clonotype. The rearrangement uses TRBV30 and TRBJ2-1; 11 positions agree with TRBD2. The CDR3 consists of 16 residues. The ends lost 2 bases at V and 4 bases at J; junction bases unmatched: 7. The germline CDR1 and CDR2 sequences are GTSNPN and SVGIG (reference sequence). The CDR3 DNA reads TGTGCCTGGAGTAACCCGGGACTAGCGGCGTACAATGAGCAGTTCTTC. This codes for CAWSNPGLAAYNEQFF.

This clonotype was seen a handful of times. The chain is built from TRBV6-1 and TRBJ2-7; 7 bases map to TRBD1. Germline lookup yields CDR1 MNHNS and CDR2 SASEGT. The CDR3 sequence is 15 residues long. Unmatched junction bases numbered 14, after V lost 6 bases and J lost 6 bases. CDR3 sequence reads: CASRRMGQRTREQYF. CDR3 in DNA: TGTGCCAGCAGACGCATGGGACAGAGGACTCGCGAGCAGTACTTC.

This clonotype was seen more than once but under ten times. The gene calls are TRBV13 and TRBJ2-5; 8 bases line up with TRBD1. The CDR3 length is 14 residues. The germline V gene encodes CDR1 PRHDT and CDR2 FYEKMQ (reference sequence). V was clipped by 4 bases and J by 9 bases; unmatched bases: 10. CDR3 coding DNA: TGTGCCAGCAGCTCCGGGACAGGACGATCGGCCCAGTACTTC. Residues: CASSSGTGRSAQYF. The full variable domain, with the rest looked up from reference TRBV13 and TRBJ2-5, is AAGVIQSPRHLIKEKRETATLKCYPIPRHDTVYWYQQGPGQDPQFLISFYEKMQSDKGSIPDRFSAQQFSDYHSELNMSSLELGDSALYFCASSSGTGRSAQYFGPGTRLLVL.

Concerning this clonotype: Just one base apart from a much larger clone, this may be a read error. This rearrangement joins TRBV6-5 to TRBJ2-1, with D perhaps given as TRBD1 or TRBD2 (5 bases each). This CDR3 region has 17 residues. V shed 0 bases and J shed 4 bases, with 16 bases lying between them. CDR1 is MNHEY and CDR2 is SVGAGI in the germline V gene. As DNA, the CDR3 is TGTGCCAGCAGTTACTCGCTTCCTACAGGACTTTACAATGAGCAGTTCTTC. It translates to CASSYSLPTGLYNEQFF.

This clonotype was counted ten times or more. The chain joins TRBV28 to TRBJ1-4, with a possible D match to TRBD1 (5 bases). The CDR3 loop spans 16 amino acids. The germline V gene encodes CDR1 MDHEN and CDR2 SYDVKM. The V gene lost 6 bases and the J gene lost 0 bases, with 14 bases spanning the gap. Here the CDR3 DNA reads TGTGCCAGCAGGGACACGGAGCTCGCAACTAATGAAAAACTGTTTTTT. Translation: CASRDTELATNEKLFF.

This chain uses TRBV2 with TRBJ2-1, with TRBD2 matching over 10 bases. Looked up from germline, CDR1 is SNHLY and CDR2 is FYNNEI. CDR3 length equals 15 residues. V shed 6 bases and J 9 bases; nucleotides not matched to a gene: 11. CDR3 in DNA: TGTGCCAGCAGCGCCTCTCTAGCGGGAGTCGGTGAGCAGTTCTTC. Its translation: CASSASLAGVGEQFF.